The rows below give T cell receptor beta chains drawn from one sample of a study of cytomegalovirus exposure and HLA in healthy donors. Clones were sequenced by immunoSEQ multiplex PCR, and TCRdb holds only the in-frame ones, with some missing. The sample consists of about 180,000 clones, more than 60% of them appearing once. The sample comprised PBMCs. The receptors were gathered from a woman in her fifties or sixties in good health and CMV-seropositive. The CDR3 runs from the conserved cysteine through the conserved F or W. The order of the fields is J gene, D gene, clone size, V gene, CDR3 length, CDR3 DNA, CDR3 protein. The D gene is left open where the match is weak. Clone size appears in some rows only: once, few, many, or a class for an expanded clone.

TRBJ2-5,TRBD1,few,TRBV2,16,TGTGCCAGCACGATCACGGGACAGGGATTCCAAGAGACCCAGTACTTC,CASTITGQGFQETQYF
TRBJ1-2,TRBD1,-,TRBV6-5,15,TGTGCCAGCAGGCAGATTTCGACAGGGGGCGATGGCTACACCTTC,CASRQISTGGDGYTF
TRBJ1-6,-,-,TRBV27,16,TGTGCCAGCAGGATAATCAGGGGTATAAGGAATTCACCCCTCCACTTT,CASRIIRGIRNSPLHF
TRBJ1-5,-,-,TRBV19,15,TGTGCCAGTACCACAACAGGGATCACCAATCAGCCCCAGCATTTT,CASTTTGITNQPQHF
TRBJ2-3,TRBD1,-,TRBV5-1,14,TGCGCCAGCAGCTTCGGACAGGACCCGGATACGCAGTATTTT,CASSFGQDPDTQYF
TRBJ1-1,-,many,TRBV5-4,13,TGTGCCAGCAGCCGACAGGAGAACACTGAAGCTTTCTTT,CASSRQENTEAFF
TRBJ1-5,-,-,TRBV19,14,TGTGCCAGTAGTAACGCGCGTCGCAATCAGCCCCAGCATTTT,CASSNARRNQPQHF
TRBJ1-1,-,-,TRBV29-1,13,TGCAGCGCCAAACAGGGCCCCAACACTGAAGCTTTCTTT,CSAKQGPNTEAFF
TRBJ2-3,TRBD2,-,TRBV11-2,16,TGTGCCAGCAGCCCGAGACTAGCGGGGAACACAGATACGCAGTATTTT,CASSPRLAGNTDTQYF
TRBJ1-1,-,-,TRBV28,16,TGTGCCAGCAGTTTATGGCAGGGGCGACCGAACACTGAAGCTTTCTTT,CASSLWQGRPNTEAFF
TRBJ2-1,TRBD2,-,TRBV5-1,16,TGCGCCAGCAGCCCGGGACTAGCGGGAGGGCCGAGTGAGCAGTTCTTC,CASSPGLAGGPSEQFF
TRBJ2-6,-,-,TRBV11-2,19,TGTGCCAGCAGCTGGGCTACCGGGACAATCATCTCTGGGGCCAACGTCCTGACTTTC,CASSWATGTIISGANVLTF
TRBJ1-1,-,-,TRBV4-3,14,TGCGCCAGCAGCCAAGACCCCGGGACATATGAACCTTTCTTT,CASSQDPGTYEPFF
TRBJ2-3,TRBD1,-,TRBV28,15,TGTGCCAGCAGTCATCCGGGACAGGGGGGAGATACGCAGTATTTT,CASSHPGQGGDTQYF
TRBJ2-1,TRBD2,-,TRBV6-6,16,TGTGCCAGCAGGGAGACCGGGACTAGCGCCTCCAATGAGCAGTTCTTC,CASRETGTSASNEQFF
TRBJ2-2,-,-,TRBV28,14,TGTGCCAGCAGGCAGGGGGGGAACACCGGGGAGCTGTTTTTT,CASRQGGNTGELFF
TRBJ2-7,TRBD1,-,TRBV7-9,15,TGTGCCAGCAGCGGCAATTTACAGGGGTGGGACGAGCAGTACTTC,CASSGNLQGWDEQYF
TRBJ1-2,-,-,TRBV28,13,TGTGCCAGCAGTCCGCCTGGGGAGTATGGCTACACCTTC,CASSPPGEYGYTF
TRBJ2-7,TRBD2,-,TRBV7-3,13,TGTGCCAGCAGCTTAGGGGGGGGCTACGAGCAGTACTTC,CASSLGGGYEQYF
TRBJ2-7,-,-,TRBV15,13,TGTGCCACCAGCAGAGTTCTCGCCTACGAGCAGTACTTC,CATSRVLAYEQYF
TRBJ2-7,-,-,TRBV21-1,16,TGTGCCAGCAGCAAAGGTGGGCAGGGGGCCCCCTACGAGCAGTACTTC,CASSKGGQGAPYEQYF
TRBJ2-7,TRBD2,once,TRBV7-2,16,TGTGCCAGCAGCCTAGCGGGCGGGGGGAGCTCCTACGAGCAGTACTTC,CASSLAGGGSSYEQYF
TRBJ2-1,TRBD1,few,TRBV6-5,14,TGTGCCAGCGGTTCGGGACAGGCCTTTGGCGGGGAGTTCTTC,CASGSGQAFGGEFF
TRBJ2-7,TRBD1,once,TRBV9,15,TGTGCCAGCAGCGTAGAGGCAGGGGGACCCTACGAGCAGTACTTC,CASSVEAGGPYEQYF
TRBJ1-1,-,-,TRBV27,14,TGTGCCAGCAGCCACAGGGTTATGAACACTGAAGCTTTCTTT,CASSHRVMNTEAFF
TRBJ2-7,-,-,TRBV28,14,TGTGCCAGCAACCCCGGGTCCTTTTCCTACGAGCAGTACTTC,CASNPGSFSYEQYF
TRBJ1-1,-,-,TRBV5-4,15,TGTGCCAGCAGCTTGGTGGGCACAATGAACACTGAAGCTTTCTTT,CASSLVGTMNTEAFF
TRBJ2-1,TRBD1,once,TRBV19,16,TGTGCCAGCTCTAAACGTGGACAGGGGGCATTCAATGAGCAGTTCTTC,CASSKRGQGAFNEQFF
TRBJ1-1,-,few,TRBV30,13,TGTGCCTTTAGGGGGGGCGCGGGGAAGAAAGCTTTCTTT,CAFRGGAGKKAFF
TRBJ1-2,TRBD1,-,TRBV7-7,12,TGTGCCGTAATTGGGGACAGGGGAGCGTTAACCTTC,CAVIGDRGALTF
TRBJ1-1,TRBD1,-,TRBV5-6,13,TGTGCCAGCACCCAGGGGGGCGCCACTGAAGCTTTCTTT,CASTQGGATEAFF
TRBJ2-7,TRBD2,-,TRBV6-1,17,TGTGCCAGCAGTGAAGGGGTCAGAATAGCGGGAGGAGCCGAGCAGTACTTC,CASSEGVRIAGGAEQYF
TRBJ2-7,-,-,TRBV6-5,15,TGTGCCAGCAGTTTGGACCGGGACACCGCCTACGAGCAGTACTTC,CASSLDRDTAYEQYF
TRBJ2-1,TRBD2,-,TRBV28,14,TGTGCCAGCAGTCTAGGACTAGCCAACAATGAGCAGTTCTTC,CASSLGLANNEQFF
TRBJ2-1,TRBD2,-,TRBV6-5,15,TGTGCCAGCAGTTACCTAGTGACTAGCGTCAATGAGCAGTTCTTC,CASSYLVTSVNEQFF
TRBJ2-7,-,-,TRBV7-8,12,TGTGCCAGCAGCACCTCCCCGGGCGAGCAGTACTTC,CASSTSPGEQYF
TRBJ2-1,TRBD2,-,TRBV5-1,18,TGCGCCAGCAGCTTACGCACTAGCGGGGCAAGCTCCTACAATGAGCAGTTCTTC,CASSLRTSGASSYNEQFF
TRBJ1-1,-,-,TRBV4-3,14,TGCGCCAGCAGCCACGATAACAAGAACACTGAAGCTTTCTTT,CASSHDNKNTEAFF